The next 18 T cell receptor beta chains were all read from a single sample in a study of shared clonotypes between healthy human individuals. Clones were read by immunoSEQ multiplex PCR, and TCRdb kept only the in-frame ones, dropping some. The data contain approximately 2.5 million clones, 90% to 95% of them singletons. Sequenced input: naive CD4+ T cells from PBMCs. Subset: CD45RA+ positively selected. Receptors were obtained from a man between 18 and 35 years old in good health. Some clones in this sample may be carry-over from other donors' samples.

This clone was observed once. J is TRBJ1-5 and V is TRBV5-1, with 7 nucleotides matching TRBD1. V lost 4 bases to trimming and J lost 16 bases; unmatched junction nucleotides: 14. CDR3 length equals 13 residues. Germline V CDR1 and CDR2: SGHRS, YFSETQ. CDR3 nucleotides: TGCGCCAGCAGCCAAGACCCAGGGGGAACCACACATTTT. It yields the protein CASSQDPGGTTHF.

This chain links TRBV28 with TRBJ2-7; perhaps TRBD2 as D (5 bases). The CDR3 consists of 15 residues. The germline V gene has CDR1 MDHEN and CDR2 SYDVKM. V was clipped by 2 bases and J by 2 bases, with 13 bases between them. The CDR3 DNA sequence: TGTGCCAGCAGTTTAACGGGGTTGGGGACCTACGAGCAGTACTTC. As protein: CASSLTGLGTYEQYF.

This clone has a single count. The chain links TRBV4-2 to TRBJ2-2; D not certain. Germline CDR1 is LGHNA and CDR2 is YNFKEQ. V lost 0 bases and J 7 bases, leaving 9 bases between the germline ends. The CDR3 has 14 amino acids. The CDR3 is CASSQDSPVGELFF. The CDR3 DNA reads as TGTGCCAGCAGCCAAGATTCCCCCGTCGGGGAGCTGTTTTTT.

The chain is built from TRBV4-1 and TRBJ1-4, with 10 bases aligning to TRBD1. The CDR3 covers 15 residues. CDR1 is MGHRA and CDR2 is YSYEKL in the germline V gene. The ends lost 0 bases at V and 10 bases at J; junction bases unmatched: 5. In nucleotides, the CDR3 is TGCGCCAGCAGCCAAGATGTGACAGGGGGCGGAAAACTGTTTTTT. Translating gives CASSQDVTGGGKLFF.

The rearrangement uses TRBV7-8 and TRBJ2-1, with D possibly called TRBD1 or TRBD2 (5 bases each). Deletions cut 0 bases from V and 7 bases from J, with 22 bases between. CDR3 size: 18 residues. Germline CDR1 and CDR2: SGHVS and FQNEAQ. The CDR3 reads CASSLAGALRDGGNEQFF. The CDR3 DNA reads TGTGCCAGCAGCTTAGCAGGGGCCTTACGGGATGGGGGTAATGAGCAGTTCTTC. Based on the CDR3 plus reference TRBV7-8 and TRBJ2-1, the full variable domain is GAGVSQSPRYKVAKRGQDVALRCDPISGHVSLFWYQQALGQGPEFLTYFQNEAQLDKSGLPSDRFFAERPEGSVSTLKIQRTQQEDSAVYLCASSLAGALRDGGNEQFFGPGTRLTVL.

This chain connects TRBV19 to TRBJ2-7; TRBD1 matches 7 bases. The CDR3 spans 15 residues. The germline V gene encodes CDR1 LNHDA and CDR2 SQIVND (reference sequence). After removal of 5 bases from V and 4 bases from J, the junction contained 11 bases not matched to a gene. The CDR3 DNA follows: TGTGCCAGTAGTCGAACGGCAGGGGGTTATTACGAGCAGTACTTC. Translating gives CASSRTAGGYYEQYF.

The chain carries TRBV28 and TRBJ1-1; weak D call: TRBD1 (6 bases). The CDR3 has 15 amino acids. CDR1 and CDR2 from the germline V gene are MDHEN and SYDVKM. Trimming removed 8 bases at V and 11 bases at J, with 27 bases between. Here the CDR3 reads CASLGGALRASEAFF. Written as DNA, the CDR3 is TGTGCCAGCCTGGGGGGGGCTCTCCGTGCCAGCGAGGCTTTCTTT.

This chain links TRBV11-1 with TRBJ2-1; unclear D gene. The CDR3 is 14 residues long. V dropped 3 bases and J dropped 7 bases, with 13 bases sitting between them. CDR1 and CDR2 (germline): SGHAT, FQDESV (reference sequence). CDR3 sequence (DNA): TGTGCCAGCAGCTTTCGGTCGGCGATGAATGAGCAGTTCTTC. It encodes CASSFRSAMNEQFF.

This chain uses TRBV11-2 with TRBJ2-1, with 7 bases identical to TRBD2. The CDR3 is 16 amino acids. Germline V lookup: CDR1 SGHAT, CDR2 FQNNGV. V lost 1 base to trimming and J lost 6 bases; unmatched junction nucleotides: 9. DNA of the CDR3: TGTGCCAGCAGCTTAGGGGTAGCGGGCTTTGTCAATGAGCAGTTCTTC. Protein: CASSLGVAGFVNEQFF. Using reference TRBV11-2 and TRBJ2-1 for the parts outside the CDR3, the full variable domain is EAGVAQSPRYKIIEKRQSVAFWCNPISGHATLYWYQQILGQGPKLLIQFQNNGVVDDSQLPKDRFSAERLKGVDSTLKIQPAKLEDSAVYLCASSLGVAGFVNEQFFGPGTRLTVL.

This clone is a singleton in its sample. The chain combines TRBV14 with TRBJ2-7; no reliable D call. Per germline, CDR1 SGHDN and CDR2 FVKESK. Trimming removed 4 bases from V and 3 bases from J, with 13 bases in between. The CDR3 runs 14 residues. The CDR3, as DNA: TGTGCCAGCAGCCTTAGCCCCATCCGCTACGAGCAGTACTTC. Its protein is CASSLSPIRYEQYF.

This chain's CDR3 is CASRWGVTQPQHF. Here the CDR3 DNA reads TGTGCCAGCAGGTGGGGGGTTACTCAGCCCCAGCATTTT. This chain uses TRBV6-1 with TRBJ1-5; possible D gene TRBD1, 5 bases. This CDR3 is 13 amino acids long. Germline CDR1 and CDR2: MNHNS and SASEGT. V lost 6 bases to trimming and J lost 6 bases, with 12 bases between them.

This rearrangement joins TRBV5-1 to TRBJ2-1, with 11 positions matching TRBD2. Germline V lookup: CDR1 SGHRS, CDR2 YFSETQ. V shed 3 bases and J 7 bases; nucleotides not matched to a gene: 12. This CDR3 contains 17 residues. The CDR3 sequence is CASSWGLAEYIGNEQFF. CDR3 DNA: TGCGCCAGCAGCTGGGGACTAGCGGAATACATCGGGAATGAGCAGTTCTTC.

The gene calls are TRBV7-9 and TRBJ2-1; 7 bases align to TRBD1. V shed 4 bases and J 5 bases; nucleotides not matched to a gene: 8. The CDR3 runs 15 residues. Germline CDR1 and CDR2: SEHNR and FQNEAQ (reference sequence). The CDR3 coding sequence is TGTGCCAGCAGCTCTAACAGGGGCTTGGACAATGAGCAGTTCTTC. Translated: CASSSNRGLDNEQFF.

In this sample, this clone turned up a few times. The chain is built from TRBV2 and TRBJ1-3; no clear D gene. The CDR3 is made up of 12 amino acids. Trimming shortened V by 6 bases and J by 4 bases, and 7 bases separated the two germline ends. Germline V gene lookup returns CDR1 SNHLY and CDR2 FYNNEI. The CDR3 is CASRAPGNTIYF. CDR3 nucleotides: TGTGCCAGCAGGGCCCCCGGAAACACCATATATTTT.

The table lists this clone with a count of one. Other DNA sequences in the sample encode the same CDR3. V is TRBV18 and J is TRBJ2-7; tentatively, D is TRBD2 (6 bases). The germline V and J ends were trimmed by 0 bases and 3 bases, with 12 bases remaining between them. Germline assignment: CDR1 KGHSH and CDR2 LQKENI. The CDR3 totals 15 residues. The CDR3 here is CASSPPGQGGYEQYF. In DNA, the CDR3 is TGTGCCAGCTCACCACCGGGGCAGGGAGGCTACGAGCAGTACTTC. Combining the CDR3 with reference TRBV18 and TRBJ2-7 gives the whole variable domain NAGVMQNPRHLVRRRGQEARLRCSPMKGHSHVYWYRQLPEEGLKFMVYLQKENIIDESGMPKERFSAEFPKEGPSILRIQQVVRGDSAAYFCASSPPGQGGYEQYFGPGTRLTVT.

The V and J genes are TRBV2 and TRBJ1-4, with 9 positions matching TRBD1. J lost 4 bases, V lost 10 bases, and 7 bases had no gene match. The CDR3 is made up of 14 amino acids. Germline V CDR1 and CDR2: SNHLY, FYNNEI. As DNA, the CDR3 is TGTGCCACCGAAAGGGGACAGGGTAATGAAAAACTGTTTTTT. Protein sequence: CATERGQGNEKLFF.

As concerns this clone: This sample includes further DNA sequences coding for the same CDR3. The CDR3 region has the DNA TGCAGTGCTTGGAGTAACTATGGCTACACCTTC. It translates to CSAWSNYGYTF. The V and J genes are TRBV20-1 and TRBJ1-2; D is unclear. The length of the CDR3 is 11 residues. V dropped 5 bases and J dropped 1 base, with 5 bases sitting between them. Germline V lookup: CDR1 DFQATT, CDR2 SNEGSKA (reference sequence).

The rearrangement uses TRBV11-3 and TRBJ2-7; 8 nucleotides line up with TRBD1. Germline V gene lookup returns CDR1 SGHNT and CDR2 YENEEA. The trim removed 5 bases at V and 2 bases at J, leaving 8 bases unmatched. The CDR3 has 15 amino acids. The CDR3: CASSQGPGGAYEQYF. CDR3 DNA sequence: TGTGCCAGCAGCCAAGGTCCAGGGGGCGCCTACGAGCAGTACTTC.